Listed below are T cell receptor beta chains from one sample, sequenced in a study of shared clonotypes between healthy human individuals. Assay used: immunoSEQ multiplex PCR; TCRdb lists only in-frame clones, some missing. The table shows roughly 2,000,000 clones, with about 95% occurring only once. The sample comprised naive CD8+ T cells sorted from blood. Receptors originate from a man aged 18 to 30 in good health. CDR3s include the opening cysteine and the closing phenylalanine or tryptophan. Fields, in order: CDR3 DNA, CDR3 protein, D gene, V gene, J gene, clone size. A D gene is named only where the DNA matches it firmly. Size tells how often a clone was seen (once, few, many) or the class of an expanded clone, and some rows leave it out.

cdr3_nt: TGCAGCGCTCTGGGGGGGACTAATGAAAAACTGTTTTTT; cdr3_aa: CSALGGTNEKLFF; d_call: .; v_call: TRBV29-1; j_call: TRBJ1-4; clone_size: .
cdr3_nt: TGCGCCAGCAGCCCCGGCAGGTTGTCCTACGAGCAGTACTTC; cdr3_aa: CASSPGRLSYEQYF; d_call: .; v_call: TRBV4-3; j_call: TRBJ2-7; clone_size: .
cdr3_nt: TGTGCCAGCAGGGCCAACATAAGGGGCACTGAAGCTTTCTTT; cdr3_aa: CASRANIRGTEAFF; d_call: .; v_call: TRBV6-1; j_call: TRBJ1-1; clone_size: .
cdr3_nt: TGTGCCAGCAGTTACGTGGGACCTAGCACAGATACGCAGTATTTT; cdr3_aa: CASSYVGPSTDTQYF; d_call: .; v_call: TRBV6-6; j_call: TRBJ2-3; clone_size: .
cdr3_nt: TGTGCCAGCAGCTTAGGGGTCGGGCCTGAAGCTTTCTTT; cdr3_aa: CASSLGVGPEAFF; d_call: .; v_call: TRBV5-6; j_call: TRBJ1-1; clone_size: .
cdr3_nt: TGTGCCAGCAGCTTACCGACTAGCGGTTACACAGATACGCAGTATTTT; cdr3_aa: CASSLPTSGYTDTQYF; d_call: TRBD2; v_call: TRBV11-2; j_call: TRBJ2-3; clone_size: .
cdr3_nt: TGTGCCAGCAGCTTGAGGCGTTCCTACAATGAGCAGTTCTTC; cdr3_aa: CASSLRRSYNEQFF; d_call: .; v_call: TRBV7-2; j_call: TRBJ2-1; clone_size: .
cdr3_nt: TGCGCCAGCAGCCAAGATTGGGGCGAGACCCAGTACTTC; cdr3_aa: CASSQDWGETQYF; d_call: .; v_call: TRBV4-3; j_call: TRBJ2-5; clone_size: .
cdr3_nt: TGTGCCAGTAGTACGTATGTCTCCTACAATGAGCAGTTCTTC; cdr3_aa: CASSTYVSYNEQFF; d_call: .; v_call: TRBV19; j_call: TRBJ2-1; clone_size: .
cdr3_nt: TGTGCCACCAGCAGTTGGACAGATACGCAGTATTTT; cdr3_aa: CATSSWTDTQYF; d_call: .; v_call: TRBV15; j_call: TRBJ2-3; clone_size: .
cdr3_nt: TGCGCCAGCAGCCAAGATAAAACAGGGGGGCTCCACGAGCAGTACTTC; cdr3_aa: CASSQDKTGGLHEQYF; d_call: TRBD1; v_call: TRBV4-1; j_call: TRBJ2-7; clone_size: once
cdr3_nt: TGCGCCAGCAGGGCAGGGCCAGCTAACTATGGCTACACCTTC; cdr3_aa: CASRAGPANYGYTF; d_call: .; v_call: TRBV5-1; j_call: TRBJ1-2; clone_size: few
cdr3_nt: TGTGCCAGCAGCCCCCCGGGACCTGGCTACACCTTC; cdr3_aa: CASSPPGPGYTF; d_call: .; v_call: TRBV9; j_call: TRBJ1-2; clone_size: .
cdr3_nt: TGCGCCAGCAGCTTGTCACCCTCCTACGAGCAGTACTTC; cdr3_aa: CASSLSPSYEQYF; d_call: .; v_call: TRBV5-1; j_call: TRBJ2-7; clone_size: .
cdr3_nt: TGCGCCAGCAGCCATGGGGTCGTTAGTAGGACTGGCTACACCTTC; cdr3_aa: CASSHGVVSRTGYTF; d_call: .; v_call: TRBV4-3; j_call: TRBJ1-2; clone_size: .
cdr3_nt: TGCGCCAGCAGCCAAGATTATTTGGCAGGGGTCTCCTACGAGCAGTACTTC; cdr3_aa: CASSQDYLAGVSYEQYF; d_call: .; v_call: TRBV4-3; j_call: TRBJ2-7; clone_size: .
cdr3_nt: TGCGCCAGCAGCCAAGATGGCATAGCGGGAGAGGAAGATACGCAGTATTTT; cdr3_aa: CASSQDGIAGEEDTQYF; d_call: TRBD2; v_call: TRBV4-3; j_call: TRBJ2-3; clone_size: .
cdr3_nt: TGCGCCAGCAGCTTGGTCGTTCGGGACAGGGACCACGAGCAGTACTTC; cdr3_aa: CASSLVVRDRDHEQYF; d_call: TRBD1; v_call: TRBV5-1; j_call: TRBJ2-7; clone_size: .
cdr3_nt: TGTGCCAGCAGTTACACTGAAGCTTTCTTT; cdr3_aa: CASSYTEAFF; d_call: .; v_call: TRBV7-9; j_call: TRBJ1-1; clone_size: .
cdr3_nt: TGTGCCAGCATCTTACAGGGGGCGGCGGACACCGGGGAGCTGTTTTTT; cdr3_aa: CASILQGAADTGELFF; d_call: TRBD1; v_call: TRBV7-9; j_call: TRBJ2-2; clone_size: .
cdr3_nt: TGTGCCAGCAGCCCTCTGGCGACAGCCTACGAGCAGTACTTC; cdr3_aa: CASSPLATAYEQYF; d_call: .; v_call: TRBV7-9; j_call: TRBJ2-7; clone_size: .
cdr3_nt: TGTGCCAGTAGTCTGGCCGAAACCTATAATTCACCCCTCCACTTT; cdr3_aa: CASSLAETYNSPLHF; d_call: .; v_call: TRBV19; j_call: TRBJ1-6; clone_size: .
cdr3_nt: TGTGCCAGCAGCTTAGCGTTCGTTAATGAAGCTTTCTTT; cdr3_aa: CASSLAFVNEAFF; d_call: .; v_call: TRBV7-9; j_call: TRBJ1-1; clone_size: few
cdr3_nt: TGTGCCAGCAGCGTAGAGGGTTGGGAAAACACCATATATTTT; cdr3_aa: CASSVEGWENTIYF; d_call: .; v_call: TRBV9; j_call: TRBJ1-3; clone_size: few
cdr3_nt: TGCAGCGCGAGATGGGGGGAGCAGTTCTTC; cdr3_aa: CSARWGEQFF; d_call: .; v_call: TRBV20-1; j_call: TRBJ2-1; clone_size: .
cdr3_nt: TGTGCCAGCAGCTTGGACTATTCCTACGAGCAGTACTTC; cdr3_aa: CASSLDYSYEQYF; d_call: .; v_call: TRBV7-9; j_call: TRBJ2-7; clone_size: .
cdr3_nt: TGTGCCAGTAGTTACCAGAAATCCTACGAGCAGTACTTC; cdr3_aa: CASSYQKSYEQYF; d_call: .; v_call: TRBV19; j_call: TRBJ2-7; clone_size: .
cdr3_nt: TGCGCCAGCAGTCCGAACTGGAATGAGCAGTTCTTC; cdr3_aa: CASSPNWNEQFF; d_call: .; v_call: TRBV4-3; j_call: TRBJ2-1; clone_size: .
cdr3_nt: TGTGCCAGCAGCGTAGACGACAGTCCGGGAGATGAGCAGTTCTTC; cdr3_aa: CASSVDDSPGDEQFF; d_call: .; v_call: TRBV9; j_call: TRBJ2-1; clone_size: once
cdr3_nt: TGTGCCAGCAGCTTCAACGACTGGGGGGAGACCCAGTACTTC; cdr3_aa: CASSFNDWGETQYF; d_call: .; v_call: TRBV7-2; j_call: TRBJ2-5; clone_size: .
cdr3_nt: TGTGCCTCGTCGGAGGGCCCGGGATACAATGAGCAGTTCTTC; cdr3_aa: CASSEGPGYNEQFF; d_call: .; v_call: TRBV30; j_call: TRBJ2-1; clone_size: .
cdr3_nt: TGTGCCTGGAGAGGGGGGGGCAGTCCCTACGAGCAGTACTTC; cdr3_aa: CAWRGGGSPYEQYF; d_call: .; v_call: TRBV30; j_call: TRBJ2-7; clone_size: .
cdr3_nt: TGCGCCAGCAGCCCCCGAGGGGGACCCCTTCAAGAGACCCAGTACTTC; cdr3_aa: CASSPRGGPLQETQYF; d_call: .; v_call: TRBV5-1; j_call: TRBJ2-5; clone_size: .
cdr3_nt: TGTGCCAGCAACGAGGGCAGAAAAGACCACTCTGGAAACACCATATATTTT; cdr3_aa: CASNEGRKDHSGNTIYF; d_call: .; v_call: TRBV2; j_call: TRBJ1-3; clone_size: .
cdr3_nt: TGTGCCAGCAGTCCCAGAAGCCCGTACGAGCAGTACTTC; cdr3_aa: CASSPRSPYEQYF; d_call: .; v_call: TRBV28; j_call: TRBJ2-7; clone_size: .
cdr3_nt: TGTGCCAGTAGTCTACAGGGGACCTCCTACGAGCAGTACTTC; cdr3_aa: CASSLQGTSYEQYF; d_call: TRBD1; v_call: TRBV19; j_call: TRBJ2-7; clone_size: .
cdr3_nt: TGCGCCAGCAGCCAAGTTTTTGGCAATCAGCCCCAGCATTTT; cdr3_aa: CASSQVFGNQPQHF; d_call: .; v_call: TRBV4-1; j_call: TRBJ1-5; clone_size: .
cdr3_nt: TGTGCCAGCAGCTTAGAAGGGGGCGTCACCGGGGAGCTGTTTTTT; cdr3_aa: CASSLEGGVTGELFF; d_call: TRBD1; v_call: TRBV7-9; j_call: TRBJ2-2; clone_size: .
cdr3_nt: TGTGCCAGCAGTTTAGGGGCTAGCGGGAAAGAGACCCAGTACTTC; cdr3_aa: CASSLGASGKETQYF; d_call: TRBD2; v_call: TRBV28; j_call: TRBJ2-5; clone_size: .
cdr3_nt: TGTGCCAGCAGCCAGACAGAGCCAGCAAAAAACATTCAGTACTTC; cdr3_aa: CASSQTEPAKNIQYF; d_call: .; v_call: TRBV5-6; j_call: TRBJ2-4; clone_size: once
cdr3_nt: TGCGCCAGCAGCTGGCCGGACAGGGGAAGCTACAATGAGCAGTTCTTC; cdr3_aa: CASSWPDRGSYNEQFF; d_call: TRBD1; v_call: TRBV5-1; j_call: TRBJ2-1; clone_size: .
cdr3_nt: TGTGCCAGCGGGAGGGGGACAGAGCAGTTCTTC; cdr3_aa: CASGRGTEQFF; d_call: .; v_call: TRBV25-1; j_call: TRBJ2-1; clone_size: .
cdr3_nt: TGTGCCAGCAGCGCCTCAGATACGCAGTATTTT; cdr3_aa: CASSASDTQYF; d_call: .; v_call: TRBV9; j_call: TRBJ2-3; clone_size: .
cdr3_nt: TGTGCCAGCAGCCCCATATCAGGGGCTTCACCCCTCCACTTT; cdr3_aa: CASSPISGASPLHF; d_call: .; v_call: TRBV7-9; j_call: TRBJ1-6; clone_size: few
cdr3_nt: TGCGCCAGCAGCTTGGTGGACAGTCCCTATGGCTACACCTTC; cdr3_aa: CASSLVDSPYGYTF; d_call: .; v_call: TRBV5-1; j_call: TRBJ1-2; clone_size: .
cdr3_nt: TGTGCCAGCAGCCCACAGAACCAAGAGACCCAGTACTTC; cdr3_aa: CASSPQNQETQYF; d_call: .; v_call: TRBV28; j_call: TRBJ2-5; clone_size: .
cdr3_nt: TGCGCCAGCAGCCAAGATGGGGGGGCCTATTCACCCCTCCACTTT; cdr3_aa: CASSQDGGAYSPLHF; d_call: .; v_call: TRBV4-1; j_call: TRBJ1-6; clone_size: .
cdr3_nt: TGCGCCAGCAGCTACGGGACGCCCAACGAGCAGTACTTC; cdr3_aa: CASSYGTPNEQYF; d_call: .; v_call: TRBV5-1; j_call: TRBJ2-7; clone_size: .
cdr3_nt: TGTGCCAGCAGTTTAGGGGCTACAGATACGCAGTATTTT; cdr3_aa: CASSLGATDTQYF; d_call: .; v_call: TRBV27; j_call: TRBJ2-3; clone_size: .
cdr3_nt: TGTGCCAGCAGCCAAGCGGGGGTCGCTGGGGCCAACGTCCTGACTTTC; cdr3_aa: CASSQAGVAGANVLTF; d_call: .; v_call: TRBV14; j_call: TRBJ2-6; clone_size: .